The 29 T cell receptor beta chains reported below all come from one sample, sequenced in a study of lymphopenia after photon versus proton radiotherapy. TCRdb's copy holds only in-frame clones and misses some; the assay was immunoSEQ multiplex PCR. The sample lists more than 70,000 clones; approximately 82% were seen once. Sample: peripheral blood, taken from a patient treated with proton-based radiotherapy. These receptors all stem from a man aged 55 to 70 with pancreatic cancer.

The chain links TRBV7-2 to TRBJ1-2; possibly TRBD1 for D (5 bases). Germline lookup yields CDR1 SGHTA and CDR2 FQGNSA. There are 15 residues in the CDR3. V was shortened by 5 bases and J by 13 bases, with 26 bases between the two germline ends. The CDR3 region is CASSPRGTASGAGTF. The CDR3 nucleotides read TGTGCCAGCAGCCCAAGAGGGACCGCCTCAGGAGCGGGCACCTTC.

This clone showed up just once. CDR3 sequence (DNA): TGTGCCACCAGCAGAGATCGGGCAGTTTCAGAGACCCAGTACTTC. As protein: CATSRDRAVSETQYF. The J gene is TRBJ2-5, the V gene TRBV15; D ambiguous. Trimming removed 0 bases from V and 4 bases from J, with 12 bases in between. This CDR3 has 15 residues. The germline CDR1 and CDR2 sequences are LNHNV and YYDKDF (reference sequence).

As DNA, the CDR3 is TGTGCCAGCAGCTTGACTAGCGGGAGAACAGATACGCAGTATTTT. Protein sequence: CASSLTSGRTDTQYF. V gene TRBV5-4 combines with J gene TRBJ2-3; 11 bases are a match to TRBD2. This CDR3 contains 15 residues. V was pared by 1 base and J by 3 bases, with 1 base of the junction left unmatched. From germline, CDR1 is SGHNT and CDR2 YYREEE (reference sequence). The complete variable domain, with remaining parts taken from reference TRBV5-4 and TRBJ2-3, reads ETGVTQSPTHLIKTRGQQVTLRCSSQSGHNTVSWYQQALGQGPQFIFQYYREEENGRGNFPPRFSGLQFPNYSSELNVNALELDDSALYLCASSLTSGRTDTQYFGPGTRLTVL.

The J gene is TRBJ2-7, the V gene TRBV28; 11 positions match TRBD2. Germline-derived CDR1 and CDR2 are MDHEN and SYDVKM. The CDR3 runs 16 residues. With 10 bases clipped from V and 2 bases from J, the junction kept 13 bases outside the gene matches. Here the CDR3 DNA reads TGTGCCACCAAACCGGGACTAGCGGACCGAGCCTACGAGCAGTACTTC. It yields the protein CATKPGLADRAYEQYF.

The gene calls are TRBV6-5 and TRBJ2-7, with TRBD1 matching over 8 bases. Germline V lookup: CDR1 MNHEY, CDR2 SVGAGI. V shed 4 bases, J shed 4 bases, and the junction held 12 bases outside the gene matches. The length of the CDR3 is 16 residues. CDR3 loop: CASSSVRQGNHYEQYF. In DNA form, the CDR3 reads TGTGCCAGCAGTTCGGTTAGACAGGGGAATCATTACGAGCAGTACTTC.

The CDR3 is CASSETRASGYEETQYF. CDR3 DNA: TGTGCCAGCAGTGAGACTAGGGCTAGCGGGTATGAAGAGACCCAGTACTTC. The gene calls are TRBV6-1 and TRBJ2-5; TRBD2 matches at 8 bases. The CDR3 length is 17 residues. Trimming removed 3 bases from V and 3 bases from J; junction bases left unmatched: 12. Germline V gives CDR1 MNHNS, CDR2 SASEGT.

CDR3 DNA sequence: TGTGCCAGCAGCTTCCCGTATGGGATTCAGTACTTC. The encoded protein is CASSFPYGIQYF. J is TRBJ2-7 and V is TRBV11-2; D call uncertain. Germline assignment: CDR1 SGHAT and CDR2 FQNNGV. V lost 3 bases and J 10 bases, leaving 13 bases between the germline ends. The CDR3 has 12 residues. The full variable domain, in which reference TRBV11-2 and TRBJ2-7 provide the parts outside the CDR3, is EAGVAQSPRYKIIEKRQSVAFWCNPISGHATLYWYQQILGQGPKLLIQFQNNGVVDDSQLPKDRFSAERLKGVDSTLKIQPAKLEDSAVYLCASSFPYGIQYFGPGTRLTVT.

V gene TRBV7-2 combines with J gene TRBJ1-1; possibly TRBD1 for D (6 bases). The V end was cut by 6 bases, the J end by 8 bases, with 19 bases between. The CDR3 is 14 amino acids. Germline CDR1 SGHTA, CDR2 FQGNSA. The CDR3 protein is CASSLGDTRTEAFF. DNA for the CDR3: TGTGCCAGCAGTCTGGGGGACACCCGAACCGAAGCTTTCTTT.

The chain has TRBV14 and TRBJ2-1, with a tentative D call TRBD2 (5 bases). V was shortened by 0 bases and J by 1 base, with 7 bases between the two germline ends. The CDR3 runs to 15 residues. Germline-derived CDR1 and CDR2 are SGHDN and FVKESK. In DNA form, the CDR3 reads TGTGCCAGCAGCCAAGATCTAGCTTCCTACAATGAGCAGTTCTTC. This translates into CASSQDLASYNEQFF.

The chain recombines TRBV30 with TRBJ2-7, with 10 nucleotides matching TRBD1. From germline, CDR1 is GTSNPN and CDR2 SVGIG (reference sequence). This CDR3 spans 13 amino acids. J was trimmed by 6 bases and V by 3 bases; bases with no gene match: 5. The CDR3 reads CAWRGTGALEQYF. In DNA form, the CDR3 reads TGTGCCTGGAGAGGGACAGGGGCTCTCGAGCAGTACTTC. The variable domain in full, completed from reference TRBV30 and TRBJ2-7, reads SQTIHQWPATLVQPVGSPLSLECTVEGTSNPNLYWYRQAAGRGLQLLFYSVGIGQISSEVPQNLSASRPQDRQFILSSKKLLLSDSGFYLCAWRGTGALEQYFGPGTRLTVT.

The V and J genes are TRBV19 and TRBJ2-3; 8 bases align to TRBD1. This CDR3 spans 14 amino acids. V dropped 7 bases and J dropped 6; count of bases not matched to a gene: 9. Germline CDR1 reads LNHDA; CDR2 reads SQIVND (reference sequence). The CDR3 loop reads CASNNRNRGDTQYF. DNA for the CDR3: TGTGCCAGTAATAACAGGAACAGGGGGGATACGCAGTATTTT.

The chain links TRBV27 to TRBJ1-4; 8 bases are a match to TRBD1. Germline trimming cut 2 bases from V and 7 bases from J; bases unmatched to any gene: 12. Germline CDR1 MNHEY, CDR2 SMNVEV (reference sequence). This CDR3 is 17 amino acids long. The CDR3 reads CASSLVGLTGVSEKLFF. DNA of the CDR3: TGTGCCAGCAGTTTAGTGGGGTTGACAGGGGTTAGTGAAAAACTGTTTTTT.

The chain carries TRBV27 and TRBJ2-7, with 8 bases lining up with TRBD1. This CDR3 has 15 residues. Germline-derived CDR1 and CDR2 are MNHEY and SMNVEV (reference sequence). The junction had 10 bases not matched to a gene; V was cut back by 5 bases and J by 4 bases. CDR3 DNA: TGTGCCAGCAGTCCCCCGACAGGGGCATATTACGAGCAGTACTTC. It codes for CASSPPTGAYYEQYF.

The rearrangement uses TRBV4-2 and TRBJ1-2; 7 positions agree with TRBD1. Per the germline V gene, CDR1 is LGHNA and CDR2 is YNFKEQ. V trimming: 2 bases; J trimming: 3 bases; junction bases outside the gene matches: 12. This CDR3 region has 17 residues. The CDR3 reads CASSQQFSRQGDYGYTF. In DNA form, the CDR3 reads TGTGCCAGCAGCCAACAATTTTCCCGACAGGGCGACTATGGCTACACCTTC.

In DNA form, the CDR3 reads TGTGCCAGCAGCCGGAATCAGGGGCAGCCCCAGCATTTT. It is translated as CASSRNQGQPQHF. This chain joins TRBV28 and TRBJ1-5, with D possibly TRBD1 on 6 matching bases. The CDR3 length is 13 residues. Germline V lookup: CDR1 MDHEN, CDR2 SYDVKM. The ends were cut back, 6 bases at V and 7 bases at J, with 13 bases in the middle.

V is TRBV19 and J is TRBJ1-1; D is ambiguous. Trimming took off 3 bases at V and 11 bases at J, with 10 bases between the two ends. CDR3 length: 11 amino acids. Per the germline V gene, CDR1 is LNHDA and CDR2 is SQIVND (reference sequence). DNA for the CDR3: TGTGCCAGTAGTATTGTGGGGTTGGCTTTCTTT. Amino acid sequence: CASSIVGLAFF.

The gene calls are TRBV30 and TRBJ2-1; tentatively, D is TRBD1 or TRBD2 (5 bases each). Germline CDR1 is GTSNPN and CDR2 is SVGIG (reference sequence). The CDR3 is 11 residues long. The V end was cut by 3 bases, the J end by 8 bases, with 8 bases between. The CDR3 reads CAWRQGHEQFF. Written as DNA, the CDR3 is TGTGCCTGGAGGCAGGGACATGAGCAGTTCTTC.

V usage is TRBV10-2 and J usage is TRBJ2-1, with 8 bases matching TRBD2. V shed 3 bases and J 9 bases; nucleotides not matched to a gene: 7. Germline CDR1 is WSHSY and CDR2 is SAAADI. The CDR3 loop spans 14 amino acids. CDR3 amino acids: CASSDGLAFPEQFF. In DNA form, the CDR3 reads TGCGCCAGCAGTGACGGACTAGCTTTCCCTGAGCAGTTCTTC.

The chain couples TRBV7-3 to TRBJ2-2; tentative D call: TRBD1 (6 bases). V lost 5 bases, J lost 6 bases, and 13 bases lay in between. CDR3 length: 14 amino acids. Germline CDR1 SGHTA, CDR2 FQGTGA. As DNA, the CDR3 is TGTGCCAGCAGCACTAACAGGGTCCCCGGGGAGCTGTTTTTT. Its protein is CASSTNRVPGELFF. Full variable domain (remainder filled in from reference TRBV7-3 and TRBJ2-2): GAGVSQTPSNKVTEKGKYVELRCDPISGHTALYWYRQSLGQGPEFLIYFQGTGAADDSGLPNDRFFAVRPEGSVSTLKIQRTERGDSAVYLCASSTNRVPGELFFGEGSRLTVL.

The V call is TRBV5-6, the J call TRBJ2-7; D call uncertain. This CDR3 is built from 13 residues. Germline V gene sequence: CDR1 SGHDT, CDR2 YYEEEE. V dropped 2 bases and J dropped 5 bases, with 11 bases sitting between them. The CDR3 region has the DNA TGTGCCAGCAGCTTCGGGCTGGCCCACGAGCAGTACTTC. It encodes CASSFGLAHEQYF.

V gene TRBV6-1 combines with J gene TRBJ2-7; D may be TRBD1 or TRBD2 (7 bases each). The ends were cut back, 4 bases at V and 7 bases at J, with 20 bases in the middle. Germline V gene lookup returns CDR1 MNHNS and CDR2 SASEGT. This CDR3 comprises 15 residues. The CDR3: CASSARQGGGGEQYF. The DNA for the CDR3 is TGTGCCAGCAGTGCTCGACAGGGAGGGGGAGGAGAGCAGTACTTC.

The CDR3 protein is CASSPLSRGAREAFF. The CDR3, as DNA: TGTGCCAGCTCCCCTCTCAGCAGAGGGGCTAGGGAAGCTTTCTTT. V gene TRBV18 combines with J gene TRBJ1-1; D might be TRBD1 (5 bases). CDR1 and CDR2 (germline): KGHSH, LQKENI. The CDR3 spans 15 residues. Trimming shortened V by 6 bases and J by 8 bases, and 22 bases separated the two germline ends.

The V call is TRBV5-1, the J call TRBJ2-1; 9 bases are shared with TRBD2. J lost 0 bases, V lost 1 base, and 8 bases had no gene match. The CDR3 runs to 18 residues. CDR1 is SGHRS and CDR2 is YFSETQ in the germline V gene. The chain's CDR3 is CASSLRLAGRSSYNEQFF. As DNA, the CDR3 is TGCGCCAGCAGCTTGAGGCTAGCGGGACGGAGCTCCTACAATGAGCAGTTCTTC.

J is TRBJ1-1 and V is TRBV28; unclear D gene. The length of the CDR3 is 15 residues. Germline V gene lookup returns CDR1 MDHEN and CDR2 SYDVKM. The germline V and J ends were trimmed by 8 bases and 4 bases, with 20 bases remaining between them. The CDR3 nucleotides read TGTGCCAGCCATCCTGGGAAGGTGGAGGGCACTGAAGCTTTCTTT. Protein sequence: CASHPGKVEGTEAFF.

The chain recombines TRBV28 with TRBJ2-7; tentatively, D is TRBD1 (6 bases). V lost 10 bases, J lost 3 bases, and 10 bases lay in between. This CDR3 has 11 amino acids. CDR1 is MDHEN, CDR2 SYDVKM, per germline. The CDR3 loop reads CATRDIYEQYF. Here the CDR3 DNA reads TGTGCCACCCGGGACATCTACGAGCAGTACTTC.

The chain joins TRBV29-1 to TRBJ1-1; possible D gene TRBD1, 5 bases. The germline V and J ends were trimmed by 4 bases and 0 bases, with 12 bases remaining between them. The length of the CDR3 is 14 residues. Germline CDR1 and CDR2: SQVTM and ANQGSEA. CDR3 sequence reads: CSVVRVGVNTEAFF. The CDR3 region has the DNA TGCAGCGTTGTCAGGGTCGGAGTGAACACTGAAGCTTTCTTT. Full variable domain (missing parts from reference TRBV29-1 and TRBJ1-1): SAVISQKPSRDICQRGTSLTIQCQVDSQVTMMFWYRQQPGQSLTLIATANQGSEATYESGFVIDKFPISRPNLTFSTLTVSNMSPEDSSIYLCSVVRVGVNTEAFFGQGTRLTVV.

This chain connects TRBV6-6 to TRBJ2-6, with no clear D. Trimming pared 1 base from V and 0 bases from J, leaving 4 bases between. CDR3 length: 15 amino acids. Looked up from germline, CDR1 is MNHNY and CDR2 is SVGAGI (reference sequence). CDR3 loop: CASSYFNSGANVLTF. For the CDR3, the DNA is TGTGCCAGCAGTTACTTTAACTCTGGGGCCAACGTCCTGACTTTC.

The V gene is TRBV6-1, the J gene TRBJ1-5, with D possibly TRBD1 on 6 matching bases. CDR3 size: 16 residues. The germline V gene encodes CDR1 MNHNS and CDR2 SASEGT. Trimming took off 2 bases at V and 7 bases at J, with 18 bases between the two ends. The CDR3 sequence is CASSEKQGYFGQPQHF. Here the CDR3 DNA reads TGTGCCAGCAGTGAAAAACAGGGATATTTTGGGCAGCCCCAGCATTTT.

The chain recombines TRBV19 with TRBJ1-1, with D possibly being TRBD1 (5 bases). The V and J ends lost 4 bases and 1 base respectively, with 7 bases between them. Per germline, CDR1 LNHDA and CDR2 SQIVND (reference sequence). The CDR3 has 13 residues. The CDR3 loop is CASSKGPNTEAFF. CDR3 coding DNA: TGTGCCAGTAGTAAGGGACCGAACACTGAAGCTTTCTTT.